The rows below give T cell receptor beta chains drawn from one sample of a study of blood T cell repertoires in COVID-19. Libraries were prepared by immunoSEQ multiplex PCR; TCRdb keeps only in-frame clonotypes and omits some of them. This repertoire shows 150,000 to 250,000 clones, roughly 90% found once; its top ten account for about 2.2%. Sequencing input: PBMCs or T cells enriched from blood (not recorded which). Every receptor here comes from a woman aged 25-40 years who had recovered from COVID-19. The CDR3 runs from the conserved cysteine through the conserved F or W. The D gene is left open where the match is weak. A clone size is listed for some rows: how often the clone was seen (once, few, many), or a class if it is expanded.

clone size	J gene	D gene	CDR3 length	V gene	CDR3 protein	CDR3 DNA
NA	TRBJ2-7	TRBD1	16	TRBV10-3	CAIKQGSGTGSYEQYF	TGTGCCATCAAACAGGGGTCAGGGACGGGCTCCTACGAGCAGTACTTC
NA	TRBJ1-2	NA	12	TRBV12-3/TRBV12-4	CASSTQGHGYTF	TGTGCCAGCTCGACACAGGGACATGGCTACACCTTC
few	TRBJ1-1	TRBD1	15	TRBV27	CASSQPQGAGTEAFF	TGTGCCAGCAGCCAACCACAGGGGGCTGGCACTGAAGCTTTCTTT
NA	TRBJ1-2	NA	12	TRBV30	CAFVRGGIGYTF	TGTGCCTTCGTGCGGGGGGGGATTGGCTACACCTTC
many	TRBJ1-2	NA	18	TRBV7-6	CASSLRANGQLPNYGYTF	TGTGCCAGCAGCCTACGGGCGAACGGACAGCTACCTAACTATGGCTACACCTTC
NA	TRBJ1-6	NA	15	TRBV6-2/TRBV6-3	CASSYEGVWNSPLHF	TGTGCCAGCAGTTACGAGGGGGTTTGGAATTCACCCCTCCACTTT
NA	TRBJ1-2	NA	17	TRBV19	CASRSYETGGPRAGYTF	TGTGCCAGTAGATCCTATGAGACAGGAGGCCCCAGGGCGGGCTACACCTTC
NA	TRBJ2-7	NA	15	TRBV5-6	CASSFRDRSHYEQYF	TGTGCCAGCAGCTTCCGTGACAGGTCCCATTACGAGCAGTACTTC
once	TRBJ1-2	NA	13	TRBV29-1	CSVAQGYGNGYTF	TGCAGCGTTGCCCAGGGGTATGGTAATGGCTACACCTTC
NA	TRBJ1-2	TRBD1	13	TRBV6-6	CASSYSTGVGYTF	TGTGCCAGCAGTTACTCGACAGGGGTTGGCTACACCTTC
NA	TRBJ2-7	NA	17	TRBV7-6	CASSLGGSGDLSYEQYF	TGTGCCAGCAGCTTAGGGGGATCAGGGGACCTGTCCTACGAGCAGTACTTC
NA	TRBJ2-7	NA	14	TRBV7-2	CASSRGDYSYEQYF	TGTGCCAGCAGCAGGGGGGACTACTCCTACGAGCAGTACTTC
NA	TRBJ1-6	NA	18	TRBV9	CASSVDGAGTEYNSPLHF	TGTGCCAGCAGCGTAGATGGGGCGGGGACCGAGTATAATTCACCCCTCCACTTT
NA	TRBJ1-6	NA	15	TRBV27	CASTPGGNDNSPLHF	TGTGCCAGCACCCCGGGGGGTAATGATAATTCACCCCTCCACTTT
NA	TRBJ2-1	TRBD2	16	TRBV5-1	CASSLVGGTGYNEQFF	TGCGCCAGCAGCTTGGTGGGGGGGACTGGCTACAATGAGCAGTTCTTC
NA	TRBJ1-5	NA	11	TRBV19	CASSREEFWHF	TGTGCCAGTAGTCGAGAAGAATTCTGGCATTTT
NA	TRBJ1-5	NA	15	TRBV6-1	CASSEDTRWNQPQHF	TGTGCCAGCAGTGAAGATACGAGGTGGAATCAGCCCCAGCATTTT
NA	TRBJ1-1	TRBD1	12	TRBV18	CASSPGTDEAFF	TGTGCCAGCTCACCGGGGACAGATGAAGCTTTCTTT
NA	TRBJ2-5	NA	15	TRBV3-1/TRBV3-2	CASSQEFPSRETQYF	TGTGCCAGCAGCCAAGAGTTCCCTAGTCGGGAGACCCAGTACTTC
NA	TRBJ1-2	TRBD1	13	TRBV19	CASSIAGGDGYTF	TGTGCCAGTAGTATAGCAGGGGGCGATGGCTACACCTTC
NA	TRBJ1-1	NA	12	TRBV7-3	CASSLNIAEAFF	TGTGCCAGCAGCTTAAATATCGCTGAAGCTTTCTTT
NA	TRBJ2-1	TRBD2	14	TRBV25-1	CASRPSGRAGEQFF	TGTGCCAGCAGGCCTAGCGGGAGGGCCGGGGAGCAGTTCTTC
NA	TRBJ1-6	NA	15	TRBV12-5	CASGPTISGDSPLHF	TGTGCTAGTGGTCCTACCATTAGCGGGGATTCACCCCTCCACTTT
NA	TRBJ2-5	TRBD2	15	TRBV11-2	CASSLHGTSQETQYF	TGTGCCAGCAGCCTCCATGGGACTAGTCAGGAGACCCAGTACTTC
NA	TRBJ1-6	NA	16	TRBV19	CASSLAEEGWSSPLHF	TGTGCCAGTAGTTTAGCGGAAGAGGGATGGAGTTCACCCCTCCACTTT
NA	TRBJ1-5	TRBD1	12	TRBV27	CASRTGLQPQHF	TGTGCCAGCCGGACAGGGTTACAGCCCCAGCATTTT
NA	TRBJ1-6	NA	20	TRBV5-1	CASSLTPKAGKRAYNSPLHF	TGCGCCAGCAGCTTGACCCCTAAGGCAGGAAAGAGGGCCTATAATTCACCCCTCCACTTT
NA	TRBJ2-3	NA	15	TRBV19	CASSISAESTDTQYF	TGTGCCAGTAGTATCTCAGCGGAGAGCACAGATACGCAGTATTTT
NA	TRBJ1-3	NA	13	TRBV29-1	CSVGTVSGNTIYF	TGCAGCGTTGGGACAGTCTCTGGAAACACCATATATTTT
NA	TRBJ1-2	NA	12	TRBV24-1	CATSDTDTSHTF	TGTGCCACCAGTGACACGGACACCAGCCACACCTTC
few	TRBJ2-7	NA	13	TRBV12-3/TRBV12-4	CASSTTDSYEQYF	TGTGCCAGCAGCACGACAGACTCCTACGAGCAGTACTTC
NA	TRBJ2-3	TRBD2	16	TRBV9	CASSVVGRAFTDTQYF	TGTGCCAGCAGCGTAGTCGGGAGGGCCTTTACAGATACGCAGTATTTT
NA	TRBJ2-3	NA	15	TRBV25-1	CASSRTGISTDTQYF	TGTGCCAGCAGTAGAACGGGGATATCCACAGATACGCAGTATTTT
few	TRBJ1-2	NA	13	TRBV7-8	CASSLAGVYGYTF	TGTGCCAGCAGCTTAGCGGGAGTCTATGGCTACACCTTC
few	TRBJ1-1	NA	15	TRBV18	CASSPGGEVNTEAFF	TGTGCCAGCTCACCAGGGGGCGAAGTGAACACTGAAGCTTTCTTT
few	TRBJ2-3	TRBD2	17	TRBV7-6	CASSPGTSGRLADTQYF	TGTGCCAGCAGCCCGGGGACTAGCGGGAGGTTGGCAGATACGCAGTATTTT
NA	TRBJ1-2	NA	14	TRBV7-2	CASSPSGDTRSYTF	TGTGCCAGCAGCCCCTCGGGGGATACGAGGAGCTACACCTTC
NA	TRBJ1-6	NA	15	TRBV6-5	CASSTQDSYNSPLHF	TGTGCCAGCAGTACCCAGGACAGTTATAATTCACCCCTCCACTTT
NA	TRBJ1-1	TRBD1	15	TRBV13	CASSTRGQGDTEAFF	TGTGCCAGCAGCACGCGCGGACAGGGCGACACTGAAGCTTTCTTT
few	TRBJ2-1	TRBD2	14	TRBV11-1	CASSFSGANNEQFF	TGTGCCAGCAGCTTTAGCGGGGCGAACAATGAGCAGTTCTTC
NA	TRBJ1-3	NA	15	TRBV7-2	CASSLAGGVGNTIYF	TGTGCCAGCAGCTTAGCAGGAGGGGTTGGAAACACCATATATTTT
NA	TRBJ1-3	NA	16	TRBV4-2	CASSQEMGLSGNTIYF	TGTGCCAGCAGCCAAGAAATGGGCCTCTCTGGAAACACCATATATTTT
NA	TRBJ2-1	TRBD1	17	TRBV6-2/TRBV6-3	CASSSDITGVEVNEQFF	TGTGCCAGCAGCTCGGATATTACAGGGGTGGAGGTCAATGAGCAGTTCTTC
NA	TRBJ1-1	NA	14	TRBV11-3	CASSLGAANTEAFF	TGTGCCAGCAGCTTAGGGGCAGCCAACACTGAAGCTTTCTTT
NA	TRBJ2-1	TRBD2	15	TRBV9	CASSETSGRNNEQFF	TGTGCCAGCAGCGAGACTAGCGGGAGGAACAATGAGCAGTTCTTC
NA	TRBJ2-5	TRBD1	13	TRBV5-1	CASAPQGGETQYF	TGCGCCAGCGCGCCACAGGGGGGCGAGACCCAGTACTTC
many	TRBJ2-7	TRBD1	18	TRBV13	CASSPWTGGVFGEYEQYF	TGTGCCAGCAGCCCCTGGACAGGGGGCGTTTTCGGGGAATACGAGCAGTACTTC
NA	TRBJ1-4	TRBD1	14	TRBV5-8	CASSPGQGREKLFF	TGTGCCAGCAGCCCGGGACAGGGCCGTGAAAAACTGTTTTTT
NA	TRBJ2-5	NA	15	TRBV27	CASRERQYLQETQYF	TGTGCCAGCAGGGAGAGACAGTACCTCCAAGAGACCCAGTACTTC
NA	TRBJ1-2	NA	14	TRBV7-9	CASSLAQGWYGYTF	TGTGCCAGCAGCTTAGCGCAGGGATGGTATGGCTACACCTTC
NA	TRBJ2-1	TRBD2	14	TRBV7-9	CASSLPREVDGWFF	TGTGCCAGCAGCTTACCGCGGGAGGTCGATGGGTGGTTCTTC
NA	TRBJ1-1	NA	15	TRBV5-5	CASSLDGGAFTEAFF	TGTGCCAGCAGCTTGGATGGTGGGGCGTTCACTGAAGCTTTCTTT
once	TRBJ1-2	NA	15	TRBV27	CASKERQGGGGGYTF	TGTGCCAGCAAAGAGAGGCAGGGTGGCGGGGGTGGCTACACCTTC
NA	TRBJ2-1	TRBD2	15	TRBV7-3	CASSHSGGAYNEQFF	TGTGCCAGCAGCCATAGCGGGGGGGCCTACAATGAGCAGTTCTTC